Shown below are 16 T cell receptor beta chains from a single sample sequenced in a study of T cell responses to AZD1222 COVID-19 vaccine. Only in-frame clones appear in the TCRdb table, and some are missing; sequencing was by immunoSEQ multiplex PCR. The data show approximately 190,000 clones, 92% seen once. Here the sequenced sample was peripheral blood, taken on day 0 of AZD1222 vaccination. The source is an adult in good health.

CDR3 bases: TGTGCCAGCAGCAATGTTTCGCTTATGGCAAACTATGGCTACACCTTC. Protein product: CASSNVSLMANYGYTF. This chain links TRBV21-1 with TRBJ1-2; the table names TRBD1, a call not compared with the DNA. TRBV21-1 is given as a pseudogene. The CDR3 spans 16 residues.

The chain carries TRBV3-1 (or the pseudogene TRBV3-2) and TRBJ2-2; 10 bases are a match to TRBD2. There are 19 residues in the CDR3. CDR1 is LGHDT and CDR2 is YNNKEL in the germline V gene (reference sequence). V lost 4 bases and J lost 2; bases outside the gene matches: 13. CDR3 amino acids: CASSPDRGLAGGNTGELFF. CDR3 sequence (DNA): TGTGCCAGCAGCCCCGACAGGGGTTTAGCGGGGGGAAACACCGGGGAGCTGTTTTTT.

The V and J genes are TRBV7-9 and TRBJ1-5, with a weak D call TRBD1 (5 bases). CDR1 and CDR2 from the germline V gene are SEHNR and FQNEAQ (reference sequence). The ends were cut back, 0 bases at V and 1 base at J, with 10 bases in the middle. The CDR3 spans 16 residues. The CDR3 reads CASSLAGGESNQPQHF. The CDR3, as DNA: TGTGCCAGCAGCTTAGCGGGGGGTGAAAGCAATCAGCCCCAGCATTTT.

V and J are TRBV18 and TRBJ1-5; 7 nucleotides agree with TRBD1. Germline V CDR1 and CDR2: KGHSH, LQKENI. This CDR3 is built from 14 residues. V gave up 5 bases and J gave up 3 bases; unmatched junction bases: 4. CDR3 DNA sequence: TGTGCCAGCTCAGGCGGACAGGTCAATCAGCCCCAGCATTTT. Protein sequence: CASSGGQVNQPQHF.

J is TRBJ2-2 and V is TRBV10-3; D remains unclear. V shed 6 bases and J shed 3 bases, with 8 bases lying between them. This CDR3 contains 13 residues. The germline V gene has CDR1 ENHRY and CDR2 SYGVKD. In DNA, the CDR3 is TGTGCCATCAGGTCGAAAGACACCGGGGAGCTGTTTTTT. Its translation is CAIRSKDTGELFF.

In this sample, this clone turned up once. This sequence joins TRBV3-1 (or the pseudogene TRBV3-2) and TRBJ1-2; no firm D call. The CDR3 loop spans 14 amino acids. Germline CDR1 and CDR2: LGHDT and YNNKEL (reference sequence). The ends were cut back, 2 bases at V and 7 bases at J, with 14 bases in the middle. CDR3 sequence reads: CASSQLSGVGGYTF. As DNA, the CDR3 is TGTGCCAGCAGCCAACTCTCCGGGGTTGGTGGCTACACCTTC.

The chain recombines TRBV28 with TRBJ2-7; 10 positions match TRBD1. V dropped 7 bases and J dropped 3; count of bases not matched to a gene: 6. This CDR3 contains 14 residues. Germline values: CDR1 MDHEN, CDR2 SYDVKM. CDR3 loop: CASTSGQGIYEQYF. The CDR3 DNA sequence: TGTGCCAGCACGTCGGGACAGGGGATCTACGAGCAGTACTTC.

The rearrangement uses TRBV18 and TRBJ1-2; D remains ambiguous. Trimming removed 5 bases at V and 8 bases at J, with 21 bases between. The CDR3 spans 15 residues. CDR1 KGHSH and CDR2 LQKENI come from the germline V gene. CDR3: CASSGQLTELAGYTF. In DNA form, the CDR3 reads TGTGCCAGCTCAGGCCAACTGACGGAGCTCGCGGGCTACACCTTC.

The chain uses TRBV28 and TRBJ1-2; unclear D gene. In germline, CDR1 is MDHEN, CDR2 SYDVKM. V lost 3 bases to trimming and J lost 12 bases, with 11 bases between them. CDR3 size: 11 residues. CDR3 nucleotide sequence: TGTGCCAGCAGTTTGGGCCGGGGAAACACCTTC. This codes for CASSLGRGNTF.

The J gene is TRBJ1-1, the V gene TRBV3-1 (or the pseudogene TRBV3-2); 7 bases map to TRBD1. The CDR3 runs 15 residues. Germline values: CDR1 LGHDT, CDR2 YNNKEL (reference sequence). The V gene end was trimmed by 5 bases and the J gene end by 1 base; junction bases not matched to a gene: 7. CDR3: CASSVRDRSNTEAFF. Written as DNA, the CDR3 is TGTGCCAGCAGCGTCCGGGACAGATCGAACACTGAAGCTTTCTTT.

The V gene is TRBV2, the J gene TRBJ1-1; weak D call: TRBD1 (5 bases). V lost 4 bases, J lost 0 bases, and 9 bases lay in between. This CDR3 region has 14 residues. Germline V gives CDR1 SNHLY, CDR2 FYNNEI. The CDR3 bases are TGTGCCAGCAGTGCCGGGACTTTGAACACTGAAGCTTTCTTT. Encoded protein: CASSAGTLNTEAFF.

CDR3 sequence: CASSTSGGNYGYTF. CDR3 DNA: TGCGCCAGCAGTACCTCAGGGGGGAACTATGGCTACACCTTC. V usage is TRBV5-1 and J usage is TRBJ1-2; 7 bases line up with TRBD1. The V segment lost 5 bases and the J segment 2 bases; nucleotides outside the gene matches: 6. CDR1 and CDR2 (germline): SGHRS, YFSETQ. The length of the CDR3 is 14 residues.

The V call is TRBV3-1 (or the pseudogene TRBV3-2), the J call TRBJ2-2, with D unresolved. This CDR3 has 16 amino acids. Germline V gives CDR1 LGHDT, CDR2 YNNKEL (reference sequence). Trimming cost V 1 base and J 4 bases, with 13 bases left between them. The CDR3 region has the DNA TGTGCCAGCAGCCAAGTTTTGGGCAGACCCACCGGGGAGCTGTTTTTT. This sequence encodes CASSQVLGRPTGELFF.

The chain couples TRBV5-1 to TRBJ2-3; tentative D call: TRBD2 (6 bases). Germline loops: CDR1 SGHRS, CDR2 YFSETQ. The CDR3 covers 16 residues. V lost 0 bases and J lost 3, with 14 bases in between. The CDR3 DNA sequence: TGCGCCAGCAGCTTGGGCGCGGGGTGGGTTACAGATACGCAGTATTTT. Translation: CASSLGAGWVTDTQYF.

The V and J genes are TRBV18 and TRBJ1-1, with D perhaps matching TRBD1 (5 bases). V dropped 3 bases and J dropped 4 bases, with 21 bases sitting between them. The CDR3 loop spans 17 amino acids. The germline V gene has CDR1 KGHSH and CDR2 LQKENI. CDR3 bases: TGTGCCAGCTCACCTTTTCACGACGGGACCCCTAGCACTGAAGCTTTCTTT. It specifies CASSPFHDGTPSTEAFF.

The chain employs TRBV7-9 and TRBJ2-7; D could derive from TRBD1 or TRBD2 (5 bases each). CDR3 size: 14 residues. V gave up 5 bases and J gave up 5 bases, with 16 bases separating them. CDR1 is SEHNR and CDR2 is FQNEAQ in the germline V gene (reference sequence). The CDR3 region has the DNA TGTGCCAGCAGCCGGGACGAAATTTTCCACGAGCAGTACTTC. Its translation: CASSRDEIFHEQYF.